This T cell receptor beta chain was retrieved from a study of CD8+ T cells in alopecia areata. Study as a whole: In an open-label trial, patients got 5 to 10 mg tofacitinib twice daily.

After isolation, RNA underwent reverse transcription to generate cDNA as the sequencing template. Sequencing used immunoSEQ multiplex PCR; TCRdb keeps in-frame clones, though not all of them. The sample includes about 180,000 clones, roughly 63% seen only once; the top ten take 1.7%. Collection of lesional scalp punch biopsies and peripheral blood was performed in alopecia areata patients. PBMCs served as the source from which CD4+ and CD8+ T cells were sorted. The V gene lost 6 bases and the J gene lost 9 bases, with 15 bases spanning the gap. Germline V lookup: CDR1 ENHRY, CDR2 SYGVKD. The CDR3 sequence is 14 residues long. Note on this clone: Its specificity is not known.

General study findings and limits: Normal-skin resident alphabeta T cells also appear among scalp sample sequences.

The rearrangement links TRBV10-3 to TRBJ1-6; D is possibly TRBD1 (6 bases). The starting material was CD4+ T cells sorted from blood, obtained at week 0. The TCR originated in a human donor with alopecia areata. The CDR3 region has the DNA TGTGCCATCAGCCCCGGCAGGGGCGGTTCACCCCTCCACTTT. Amino acids: CAISPGRGGSPLHF.